This TCR beta chain was found in a study of T cells in Graves' hyperthyroidism and ophthalmopathy. Study-level findings and limits: By a 13 V-J model, ophthalmopathy was set apart from stable hyperthyroidism. Among clonotypes expanded in thyroid above 0.001, most were also found in blood.

Researchers took RNA transcripts and amplified the TCR beta CDR3 regions from them. Initially, a first-round RT-PCR of the TCR CDR3 employed the HTBI primer set. In TCRdb, the multiplex PCR reads were re-called with MiXCR into one record per CDR3 protein. The table records about 400,000 distinct CDR3 sequences, around a quarter of them present only once. This clonotype was detected ten times or more. No antigen is known for it. Uncontrolled infection, other autoimmune disease, pregnancy or lactation disqualified patients from enrolment. Based on clinical symptoms, serum thyroxine and TRAb, thyroid ultrasound and orbital computed tomography, diagnoses were reached. V shed 8 bases and J shed 0 bases, with 8 bases lying between them. Germline CDR1 SEHNR, CDR2 FQNEAQ (reference sequence). The CDR3 contains 12 residues.

Source material: blood. The chain is built from TRBV7-9 and TRBJ2-7; D is possibly TRBD2 (5 bases). The sequence derives from a man aged 50 or older with Graves' hyperthyroidism. CDR3 nucleotides: TGTGCCAGCCGGGGTTCCTCCTACGAGCAGTACTTC. Translating gives CASRGSSYEQYF.